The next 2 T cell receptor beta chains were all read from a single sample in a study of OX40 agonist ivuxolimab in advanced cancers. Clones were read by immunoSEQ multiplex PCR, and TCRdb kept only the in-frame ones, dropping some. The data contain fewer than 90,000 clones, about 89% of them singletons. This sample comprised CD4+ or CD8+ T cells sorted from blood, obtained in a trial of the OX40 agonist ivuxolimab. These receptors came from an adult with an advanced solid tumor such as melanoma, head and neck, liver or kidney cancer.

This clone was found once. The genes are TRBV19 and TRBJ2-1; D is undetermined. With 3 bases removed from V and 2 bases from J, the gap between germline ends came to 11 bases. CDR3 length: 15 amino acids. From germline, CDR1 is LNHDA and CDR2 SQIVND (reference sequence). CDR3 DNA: TGTGCCAGTAGTATCCGGGCTCCGGCCTACAATGAGCAGTTCTTC. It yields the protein CASSIRAPAYNEQFF.

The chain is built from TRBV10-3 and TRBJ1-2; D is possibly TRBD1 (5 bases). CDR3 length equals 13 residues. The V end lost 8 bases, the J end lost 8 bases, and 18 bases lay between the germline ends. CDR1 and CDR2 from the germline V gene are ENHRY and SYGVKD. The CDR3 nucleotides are TGTGCCATCTCGGACGGAGGGGAAACCGGCTACACCTTC. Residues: CAISDGGETGYTF.